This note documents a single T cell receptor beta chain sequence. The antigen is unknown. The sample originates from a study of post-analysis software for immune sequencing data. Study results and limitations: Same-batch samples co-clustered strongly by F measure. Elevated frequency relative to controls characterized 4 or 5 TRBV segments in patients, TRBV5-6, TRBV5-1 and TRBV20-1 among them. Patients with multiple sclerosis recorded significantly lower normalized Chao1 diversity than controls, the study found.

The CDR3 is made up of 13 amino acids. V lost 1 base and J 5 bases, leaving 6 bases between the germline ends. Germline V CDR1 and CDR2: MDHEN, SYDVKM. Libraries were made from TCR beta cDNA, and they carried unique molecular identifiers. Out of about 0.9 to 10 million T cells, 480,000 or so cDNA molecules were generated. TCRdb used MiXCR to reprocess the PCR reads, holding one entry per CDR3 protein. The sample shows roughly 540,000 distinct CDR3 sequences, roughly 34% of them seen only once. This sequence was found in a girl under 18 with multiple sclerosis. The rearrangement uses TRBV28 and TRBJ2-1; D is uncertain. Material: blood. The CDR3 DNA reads TGTGCCAGCAGTTTATTGCCCGACAATGAGCAGTTCTTC. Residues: CASSLLPDNEQFF.